These T cell receptor beta chains were read from a single sample in a study of blood T cell repertoires in COVID-19. Only in-frame clones appear in the TCRdb table, and some are missing; sequencing was by immunoSEQ multiplex PCR. The sample yields over 200,000 clones, roughly nine tenths seen once. Material: peripheral blood. Receptor source: a man aged 40-55 years with acute or convalescent COVID-19. Each CDR3 is given with its conserved first and last residue. The D gene is left open where the match is weak. Rows may omit the clone size; those that give it use once, few, many or a size class.

v_gene,d_gene,abundance,j_gene,CDR3nt,CDR3aa
TRBV6-5,-,once,TRBJ1-5,TGTGCCAGCAGGGACTCAAAACCCAATCAGCCCCAGCATTTT,CASRDSKPNQPQHF
TRBV7-9,TRBD1,-,TRBJ2-1,TGTGCCAGCAGCTTAGGGCTGGGACAGGTCAATGAGCAGTTCTTC,CASSLGLGQVNEQFF
TRBV30,-,-,TRBJ2-1,TGTGCCTGGACCGCAGTCCAGGCCATAGTGGCGAACAATGAGCAGTTCTTC,CAWTAVQAIVANNEQFF
TRBV9,-,-,TRBJ2-7,TGTGCCAGCAGCGTTGGTTCGTCTAGCTCCTACGAGCAGTACTTC,CASSVGSSSSYEQYF
TRBV9,TRBD2,-,TRBJ2-2,TGTGCCAGCAGCGTAGAGTCTAGCGGGGGGGCCTCCGGGGAGCTGTTTTTT,CASSVESSGGASGELFF
TRBV7-9,-,-,TRBJ2-7,TGTGCCAGCAGCTTAAGGGAGTACGAGCAGTACTTC,CASSLREYEQYF
TRBV2,TRBD1,-,TRBJ1-4,TGTGCCAGCAGTGCCGGGGCAGGGGGCGCGATTTATGAAAAACTGTTTTTT,CASSAGAGGAIYEKLFF
TRBV2,-,-,TRBJ2-7,TGTGCCAGCAGTGAGCAGGGGGAGGCCTACGAGCAGTACTTC,CASSEQGEAYEQYF
TRBV20-1,TRBD1,few,TRBJ1-6,TGCAGTGCTAGTACAGGGGGGATAGCTTCACCCCTCCACTTT,CSASTGGIASPLHF
TRBV19,-,-,TRBJ1-3,TGTGCCAGTAGTATCACACCCCGATCAGGAGGGATCGGAAACACCATATATTTT,CASSITPRSGGIGNTIYF
TRBV7-2,TRBD1,-,TRBJ1-4,TGTGCCAGCAGCCCGACAGGGGTAGGGGAAAAACTGTTTTTT,CASSPTGVGEKLFF
TRBV6-1,-,-,TRBJ2-7,TGTGCCAGCAGTGAAGCGGTGACAGGATACCCCTACGAGCAGTACTTC,CASSEAVTGYPYEQYF
TRBV10-3,TRBD1,-,TRBJ1-5,TGTGCCATCAGTGTAGGACAGGGCGGTCAGCCCCAGCATTTT,CAISVGQGGQPQHF
TRBV4-1,-,-,TRBJ2-1,TGCGCCAGCAGCCAGGGATTACAGGGTACCTACAATGAGCAGTTCTTC,CASSQGLQGTYNEQFF
TRBV24-1,TRBD2,once,TRBJ2-2,TGTGCCACCAGTGATCGGGGAGCGGGAGTCCGAACCGGGGAGCTGTTTTTT,CATSDRGAGVRTGELFF
TRBV11-3,TRBD2,-,TRBJ2-3,TGTGCCAGCAGCCCAAGCGGGGGGGCCTCCGCAGATACGCAGTATTTT,CASSPSGGASADTQYF
TRBV20-1,-,-,TRBJ2-7,TGCAGTGCTCCAGGGAACTACGAGCAGTACTTC,CSAPGNYEQYF
TRBV5-4,-,-,TRBJ2-7,TGTGCCAGCAGCTTCGAGCCGGGGGATGAGCAGTACTTC,CASSFEPGDEQYF
TRBV5-4,TRBD2,-,TRBJ2-2,TGTGCCAGCAGCTTGCTCATCCTAGCGGGAGAGGGCGGGGAGCTGTTTTTT,CASSLLILAGEGGELFF
TRBV6-6,-,-,TRBJ2-3,TGTGCCGCCCGCCTAGGGGGACACACAGATACGCAGTATTTT,CAARLGGHTDTQYF
TRBV5-1,-,-,TRBJ2-3,TGCGCCAGCGCGCAGGGTGCTAGCACAGATACGCAGTATTTT,CASAQGASTDTQYF
TRBV19,TRBD1,-,TRBJ2-1,TGTGCCAGCGGGACAGGGGTCCTAAATGAGCAGTTCTTC,CASGTGVLNEQFF
TRBV7-6,-,once,TRBJ1-5,TGTGCCAGCAGCTTAGCATCGGGGTCCGATCAGCCCCAGCATTTT,CASSLASGSDQPQHF
TRBV6-6,TRBD1,-,TRBJ1-1,TGTGCCAGCAGCTGGGGTATTACCCTAGGACAGGGGGCGGGGACTGAAGCTTTCTTT,CASSWGITLGQGAGTEAFF
TRBV6-5,TRBD1,-,TRBJ1-5,TGTGCCAGCAGGGACAGGGATAGCAATCAGCCCCAGCATTTT,CASRDRDSNQPQHF
TRBV11-2,-,-,TRBJ2-3,TGTGCCAGCAGCTTAGTCAGGGCCTTGGATACGCAGTATTTT,CASSLVRALDTQYF
TRBV29-1,-,-,TRBJ2-7,TGCAGCGTCGTCAGCGGTTCTACCTACGAGCAGTACTTC,CSVVSGSTYEQYF
TRBV7-9,TRBD2,-,TRBJ2-3,TGTGCCAGCACCCCGGGGGGGGGAACAGATACGCAGTATTTT,CASTPGGGTDTQYF
TRBV19,-,-,TRBJ2-1,TGTGCCAGTAGTCGACAGGGAGGTGAGCAGTTCTTC,CASSRQGGEQFF
TRBV2,-,-,TRBJ2-1,TGTGCCAGCAGTTCGATCAGGGTGACCTACAATGAGCAGTTCTTC,CASSSIRVTYNEQFF
TRBV30,-,once,TRBJ2-7,TGTGCCTGGAGTATCCTAGGGGATCTGCAGTACTTC,CAWSILGDLQYF
TRBV7-6,TRBD2,-,TRBJ2-7,TGTGCCAGCAGCAAGGCAGGGCGGGAGGTCTCCTACGAGCAGTACTTC,CASSKAGREVSYEQYF
TRBV7-6,-,-,TRBJ1-1,TGTGCCAGCAGCTTAGTTAGCCGGGGGGCTACTGAAGCTTTCTTT,CASSLVSRGATEAFF
TRBV5-5,TRBD1,-,TRBJ2-2,TGTGCCAGCAGCCGATGGTCGGGGACAGTCACCGGGGAGCTGTTTTTT,CASSRWSGTVTGELFF